These T cell receptor beta chains were read from a single sample in a study of T cell repertoires in cytomegalovirus infection. MiXCR was run by TCRdb on the reads, yielding one entry per CDR3 protein. The sample carries about 890,000 distinct CDR3 sequences, roughly 30% recorded once. For these receptors, no antigen is known. Material: cultured CD8+ T cells from PBMCs, obtained from culture after CMV antigen stimulation. The receptors stem from a human donor in good health (CMV status not recorded). Some clones in this sample may be carry-over from other donors' samples. Both conserved end residues are part of each CDR3. The D gene is left open where the match is weak. The listing skips clone size in some rows; elsewhere it reads once, few, many or a size class.

clone size,V gene,D gene,J gene,CDR3 DNA,CDR3 protein
-,TRBV11-1,-,TRBJ2-1,TGTGCCAGCAGCTTAGAGGGCGGACCGAACTACAATGAGCAGTTCTTC,CASSLEGGPNYNEQFF
-,TRBV7-9,-,TRBJ2-4,TGTGCCAGCAGCCCCCCAGGGGCGGAAAACATTCAGTACTTC,CASSPPGAENIQYF
-,TRBV6-2/TRBV6-3,-,TRBJ2-3,TGTGCCAGCACCCTCGGATATCGGGGGAAGACTACGCAGTATTTT,CASTLGYRGKTTQYF
few,TRBV19,TRBD2,TRBJ2-1,TGTGCCAGTAGTATAGCTAGCGGTACCTACAATGAGCAGTTCTTC,CASSIASGTYNEQFF
few,TRBV10-2,-,TRBJ2-3,TGCGCCAGCAATAAGCAGAACGCTAGCACAGATACGCAGTATTTT,CASNKQNASTDTQYF
-,TRBV9,-,TRBJ2-2,TGTGCCAGCAGCGGAGGGGCCGCGTCCACCGGGGAGCTGTTTTTT,CASSGGAASTGELFF
few,TRBV11-2,-,TRBJ1-2,TGTGCCAGCAGCGGGCGGCCTGAGCACTATGGCTACACCTTC,CASSGRPEHYGYTF
-,TRBV7-8,-,TRBJ2-1,TGTGCCAGCAGCTTAGTTTTCGTTGGTCAGGGAGGGGGCTACAATGAGCAGTTCTTC,CASSLVFVGQGGGYNEQFF
many,TRBV6-2/TRBV6-3,-,TRBJ1-1,TGTGCCAGCAGCCGGAGCTTGAACACTGAAGCTTTCTTT,CASSRSLNTEAFF
-,TRBV11-3,TRBD1,TRBJ2-4,TGTGCCTGCAGCTGGGGACAGGGCCAAAACATTCAGTACTTC,CACSWGQGQNIQYF
-,TRBV19,TRBD2,TRBJ2-1,TGTGCCAGTACCTTTGTAGCGGGGGGGCACAATGAGCAGTTCTTC,CASTFVAGGHNEQFF
few,TRBV28,-,TRBJ1-6,TGTGCCAGCAGTTTAAATCCGGCCCTCTTGGCAGTAAACTCACCCCTCCACTTT,CASSLNPALLAVNSPLHF
few,TRBV9,-,TRBJ2-1,TGTGCCAGCAGCGGGATGGGATTATGGCGAACCTACAATGAGCAGTTCTTC,CASSGMGLWRTYNEQFF
-,TRBV28,TRBD1,TRBJ1-6,TGTGCCAGCAGTTTTAATAGGGGGCCATCACCCCTCCACTTT,CASSFNRGPSPLHF
-,TRBV6-4,-,TRBJ1-2,TGTGCCAGCAGTGGCGTCAGAGACTATGGCTACACCTTC,CASSGVRDYGYTF
many,TRBV7-2,-,TRBJ2-6,TGTGCCAGCAGCTTGAAATCCAGCATGGCAGGGGTCGGGGCCAACGTCCTGACTTTC,CASSLKSSMAGVGANVLTF
-,TRBV9,-,TRBJ1-1,TGTGCCAGCAGCGTAGACGTTATGAACACTGAAGCTTTCTTT,CASSVDVMNTEAFF
-,TRBV11-2,-,TRBJ1-1,TGTGCCAGCAGGCAATGGGGGGCGGCTGGCTCACTAAACACTGAAGCTTTCTTT,CASRQWGAAGSLNTEAFF
few,TRBV12-3/TRBV12-4,TRBD1,TRBJ1-2,TGTGCCAGCAGTTTCCATTTGGACAGGGGGCATGGCTACACCTTC,CASSFHLDRGHGYTF
-,TRBV11-2,TRBD2,TRBJ2-2,TGTGCCAGCAGCTCTTGGACTAGCGGGGGCTCGAACACCGGGGAGCTGTTTTTT,CASSSWTSGGSNTGELFF
-,TRBV7-9,-,TRBJ2-1,TGTGCCAGCAGCGATCCTTACAGGGCCGATGAGCAGTTCTTC,CASSDPYRADEQFF
-,TRBV6-1,-,TRBJ1-1,TGTGCCAGCAGTGAAGGGAGGGGGGGTTTCTTT,CASSEGRGGFF
-,TRBV7-6,-,TRBJ2-1,TGTGCCAGCAGCCTAGGGGGGGATTGGCCCTACAATGAGCAGTTCTTC,CASSLGGDWPYNEQFF
-,TRBV6-2/TRBV6-3,-,TRBJ2-3,TGTGCCAGCAGTCACCTCGCCCCAGGTACGCAGTATTTT,CASSHLAPGTQYF
-,TRBV5-1,-,TRBJ2-2,TGCGCCAGCAGCCCCGCGGGCGGGGTCAACACCGGGGAGCTGTTTTTT,CASSPAGGVNTGELFF
few,TRBV7-4,-,TRBJ2-6,TGTGCTCATCGGGCGTCTGGGGCCAACGTCCTGACTTTC,CAHRASGANVLTF
-,TRBV10-3,-,TRBJ2-5,TGTGCCATCAGTGGGGTAGGGGCTCTACAAGAGACCCAGTACTTC,CAISGVGALQETQYF
-,TRBV7-9,-,TRBJ1-1,TGTGCCAGCAGCCTAAATCGGGGTGAAGCTTTCTTT,CASSLNRGEAFF
-,TRBV4-1,-,TRBJ2-2,TGCGCCAGCAGCCAACAGAGTAGCGGGGAGCTGTTTTTT,CASSQQSSGELFF
-,TRBV27,-,TRBJ1-2,TGTGCCAGCAGTTCGTACAGGGTTAACTATGGCTACACCTTC,CASSSYRVNYGYTF
few,TRBV7-9,-,TRBJ2-1,TGTGCCAGCAGCTTAGAGGAGGGCAGGCCCCATGAGCAGTTCTTC,CASSLEEGRPHEQFF
-,TRBV12-3/TRBV12-4,-,TRBJ2-7,TGTGCCAGCAGTTTGTCCATCTACGAGCAGTACTTC,CASSLSIYEQYF
many,TRBV7-2,-,TRBJ2-5,TGTGCCAGCAGGGGGCAGGTGGAGACCCAGTACTTC,CASRGQVETQYF
once,TRBV20-1,TRBD2,TRBJ2-3,TGCAGTGCTAGGCCCGGACTAGCGGGGGGGCAGTGGACAGATACGCAGTATTTT,CSARPGLAGGQWTDTQYF
-,TRBV6-2/TRBV6-3,TRBD2,TRBJ2-7,TGTGCCAGCAGAGAACTAGCGGGGGATTCCTACGAGCAGTACTTC,CASRELAGDSYEQYF
many,TRBV15,-,TRBJ2-2,TGTGCCACCCTCGGGGACACCGGGGAGCTGTTTTTT,CATLGDTGELFF
-,TRBV10-3,TRBD1,TRBJ1-2,TGTGCCATCAGTGAGGGAAGGGACAGGGGGCGGCGTAACTATGGCTACACCTTC,CAISEGRDRGRRNYGYTF
few,TRBV9,-,TRBJ2-7,TGTGCCAGCAGCAGGTATGGAGGTCGCGAGCAGTACTTC,CASSRYGGREQYF
few,TRBV7-9,-,TRBJ1-6,TGTGCCAGCAGCTTAGAATTCAGTTCTTACTCCTATAATTCACCCCTCCACTTT,CASSLEFSSYSYNSPLHF
-,TRBV9,TRBD2,TRBJ2-5,TGTGCCAGCAGCGGGCAGACTAGCGGGGGAGAAGAGACCCAGTACTTC,CASSGQTSGGEETQYF
-,TRBV7-9,TRBD2,TRBJ2-5,TGTGCCAGCAGTTCTACCTGGACTAGGGGAGAGACCCAGTACTTC,CASSSTWTRGETQYF
-,TRBV15,TRBD2,TRBJ2-3,TGTGCCACCAGCAGGGCCCGACTAGCGAGTGGAGATACGCAGTATTTT,CATSRARLASGDTQYF
many,TRBV19,TRBD2,TRBJ2-1,TGTGCCAGTTTAGCGGGGGGGTACAATGAGCAGTTCTTC,CASLAGGYNEQFF
-,TRBV20-1,-,TRBJ1-5,TGCAGTGCTAGAGCACAGGAATCGAGATCCTTCAATCAGCCCCAGCATTTT,CSARAQESRSFNQPQHF
-,TRBV7-9,-,TRBJ2-3,TGTGTCAGCAGCCTCCGGGGTGGGGGCACAGATACGCAGTATTTT,CVSSLRGGGTDTQYF
many,TRBV7-9,TRBD1,TRBJ2-7,TGTGCCAGCAGCCCCCGGGACAGGGGATGGAACGAGCAGTACTTC,CASSPRDRGWNEQYF
-,TRBV2,-,TRBJ1-2,TGTGCCAGCAGCGGTCGGCAGTCCTATGGCTACACCTTC,CASSGRQSYGYTF
-,TRBV6-2/TRBV6-3,-,TRBJ1-1,TGTGCCAGCAGTGCCCGGACCGGGGTCACTGAAGCTTTCTTT,CASSARTGVTEAFF
-,TRBV20-1,-,TRBJ2-1,TGCAGTGCTAGTAAAGGGGTAATTTCCTACAATGAGCAGTTCTTC,CSASKGVISYNEQFF
few,TRBV12-3/TRBV12-4,-,TRBJ2-6,TGTGCCAGCAGTTTTTTTTTTCTCACGGAGAGCTCTGGGGCCAACGTCCTGACTTTC,CASSFFFLTESSGANVLTF
many,TRBV7-8,TRBD1,TRBJ1-1,TGTGCCAGCAGCCTCGACAGGGGGCCCATGAACACTGAAGCTTTCTTT,CASSLDRGPMNTEAFF
once,TRBV9,-,TRBJ1-1,TGTGCCAGCAGCGTAGCTGGAGGTCCTGAAGCTTTCTTT,CASSVAGGPEAFF